The rows below give T cell receptor beta chains drawn from one sample of a study of T cell responses to AZD1222 COVID-19 vaccine. Profiling relied on immunoSEQ multiplex PCR, and the TCRdb table lists in-frame clones only, not all of them. The table shows 130,000 to 150,000 clones, with about 91% occurring only once. The sequences come from peripheral blood, collected on day 0 of AZD1222 vaccination. All receptors come from an adult in good health. Each CDR3 is given without its conserved first and last residue. The order of the fields is V gene, clone size, CDR3 protein. Rows give clone size only sometimes, using once, few, many, or a class for an expanded clone.

v_call: TRBV4-3; clone_size: .; cdr3_aa: ASSQAQGHNQPQH
v_call: TRBV3-1/TRBV3-2; clone_size: .; cdr3_aa: ASSPGIYGYT
v_call: TRBV28; clone_size: .; cdr3_aa: ASSLDHSRNSPLH
v_call: TRBV3-1/TRBV3-2; clone_size: .; cdr3_aa: ASRGAATNEKLF
v_call: TRBV7-9; clone_size: .; cdr3_aa: ASSFGGSEAF
v_call: TRBV6-5; clone_size: .; cdr3_aa: ASSRTGGEAEAF
v_call: TRBV19; clone_size: .; cdr3_aa: ASSIARVGEQF
v_call: TRBV5-1; clone_size: few; cdr3_aa: ASRGLPPRSYNEQF
v_call: TRBV5-5; clone_size: .; cdr3_aa: ASSFQTGTAGSPLH
v_call: TRBV5-4; clone_size: .; cdr3_aa: ASSLSAGHNSPLH
v_call: TRBV7-9; clone_size: .; cdr3_aa: ASSLDATPGYGYT
v_call: TRBV6-2/TRBV6-3; clone_size: .; cdr3_aa: ASRPSGGASNQPQH
v_call: TRBV6-1; clone_size: .; cdr3_aa: ASSEILRALGYGYT
v_call: TRBV9; clone_size: .; cdr3_aa: ASSVALATDTQY
v_call: TRBV11-2; clone_size: .; cdr3_aa: ASSFSYNEQF
v_call: TRBV5-5; clone_size: .; cdr3_aa: ASSLTGKETQY
v_call: TRBV5-6; clone_size: few; cdr3_aa: ASSVLQRYNSPLH
v_call: TRBV5-4; clone_size: .; cdr3_aa: ASSRNQNRDRGGYT
v_call: TRBV28; clone_size: .; cdr3_aa: ASDLGGVNGYT
v_call: TRBV5-4; clone_size: .; cdr3_aa: ASSFGGSVTEAF
v_call: TRBV6-5; clone_size: .; cdr3_aa: ASSHAGAFTDTQY
v_call: TRBV19; clone_size: once; cdr3_aa: ASRDSLNAEAF
v_call: TRBV7-9; clone_size: .; cdr3_aa: ASSLLADQPQH
v_call: TRBV27; clone_size: .; cdr3_aa: ASSRLAGGRGNEQF
v_call: TRBV19; clone_size: .; cdr3_aa: ATGLAGVNEQF
v_call: TRBV5-8; clone_size: .; cdr3_aa: ASSPLWDRGNTEAF
v_call: TRBV11-2; clone_size: .; cdr3_aa: ASSSRVANSPLH
v_call: TRBV30; clone_size: once; cdr3_aa: AWSAVGSWATEAF
v_call: TRBV24-1; clone_size: .; cdr3_aa: ATSDLRGSDTQY
v_call: TRBV28; clone_size: .; cdr3_aa: ASSSPPRNPEAF
v_call: TRBV7-2; clone_size: few; cdr3_aa: ASSFSGQSSYEQY